Sequencing of this TCR beta chain was carried out in a study of blood T cell repertoires in COVID-19. With V trimmed by 0 bases and J by 3 bases, 7 bases remained unmatched. This CDR3 region has 16 residues. Germline CDR1 LGHDT, CDR2 YNNKEL (reference sequence). Repertoires were generated with immunoSEQ multiplex PCR, while TCRdb's copy carries only in-frame clones and drops some. The table records some 65,000 clones, 74% of them present only once. This clone was counted only a few times. This chain connects TRBV3-1 (or the pseudogene TRBV3-2) to TRBJ2-7; 8 bases line up with TRBD2. Material for sequencing was peripheral blood. The source of this sequence is a woman of 80 years or more with acute or convalescent COVID-19. The CDR3 bases are TGTGCCAGCAGCCAAGAAGCGGGAGCCTGGATCTACGAGCAGTACTTC. This sequence encodes CASSQEAGAWIYEQYF.